The sequence of this T cell receptor (beta chain) was determined in a study of regulatory T cells in long-lasting Graves disease. General study points: Persistent disease preferred TRBV28, TRBJ1-2 and TRBJ2-5.

This sample's time point: newly diagnosed GD, antithyroid drugs for less than 3 months. The TCR library was made from RNA extracted from PBMCs. This clonotype was recorded many times. Antigen specificity is unknown. V was trimmed by 4 bases and J by 2 bases, leaving 14 bases between them. The CDR3 has 15 amino acids. Germline V lookup: CDR1 KGHDR, CDR2 SFDVKD. CDR3-region Arm-PCR and iRepertoire HTBI primers produced the TCR beta libraries. In the original workflow: From all samples, identification returned approximately 13 TRBJ and approximately 67 TRBV segments. TCRdb re-called the multiplex PCR reads through MiXCR, storing one row per CDR3 protein. These V and J calls are TCRdb output, not the study's own analysis. Of about 540,000 distinct CDR3 sequences listed, about 13% are singletons. This sample also belongs to another study, concerning T cells in Graves' hyperthyroidism and ophthalmopathy. That study adds: Patients with ophthalmopathy were separated from those with stable hyperthyroidism by a 13 V-J model. Onset of ophthalmopathy came a median approximately 6.5 months after the model predicted it.

Here the sequenced sample was peripheral blood mononuclear cells (PBMCs), taken at new diagnosis, from a patient treated with antithyroid drugs. This sequence was found in a man aged 25 to 40 with Graves disease. This rearrangement joins TRBV24-1 to TRBJ2-7; the D gene is possibly TRBD2 (6 bases). The CDR3 here is CATSERAAGTYEQYF. The DNA for the CDR3 is TGTGCCACCAGTGAAAGGGCGGCGGGAACCTACGAGCAGTACTTC.